This T cell receptor beta chain was captured in a study of T cell responses to AZD1222 COVID-19 vaccine. Turning to the study itself: Second-dose groups at about 4 or about 12 weeks were pooled.

Generated by immunoSEQ multiplex PCR, the TCRdb table keeps only in-frame clones and is missing some. The sample has fewer than 250,000 clones, 85% to 95% seen once; the top ten hold 1% to 1.5%. Trimming cost V 5 bases and J 0 bases, with 10 bases left between them. Germline-derived CDR1 and CDR2 are SGHVS and FQNEAQ. The CDR3 runs to 14 residues. This clone was recorded once. The sample holds other DNA sequences that translate to the same CDR3. The chain uses TRBV7-8 and TRBJ1-1; D is unresolved. This receptor was identified in an adult in good health. Sample: peripheral blood, taken on day 0 of AZD1222 vaccination. CDR3 sequence (DNA): TGTGCCAGCAGCCCTAGGACCGTGAACACTGAAGCTTTCTTT. This translates into CASSPRTVNTEAFF.